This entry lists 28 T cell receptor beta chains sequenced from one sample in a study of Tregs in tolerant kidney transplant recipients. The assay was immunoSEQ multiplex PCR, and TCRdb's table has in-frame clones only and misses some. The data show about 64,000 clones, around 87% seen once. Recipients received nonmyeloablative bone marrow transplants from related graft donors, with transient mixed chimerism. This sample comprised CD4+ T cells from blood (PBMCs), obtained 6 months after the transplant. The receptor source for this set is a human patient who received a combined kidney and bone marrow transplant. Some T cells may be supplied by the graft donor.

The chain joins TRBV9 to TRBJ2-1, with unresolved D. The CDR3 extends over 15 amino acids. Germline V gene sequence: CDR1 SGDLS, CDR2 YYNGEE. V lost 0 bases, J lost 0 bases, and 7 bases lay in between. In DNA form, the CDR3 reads TGTGCCAGCAGCGTAGTCACGAGCTCCTACAATGAGCAGTTCTTC. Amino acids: CASSVVTSSYNEQFF.

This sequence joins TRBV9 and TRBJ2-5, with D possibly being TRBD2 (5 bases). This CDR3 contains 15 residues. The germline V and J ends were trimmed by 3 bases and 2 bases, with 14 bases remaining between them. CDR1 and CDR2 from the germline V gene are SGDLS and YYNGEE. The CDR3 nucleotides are TGTGCCAGCAGCGGAATCGGGATCGCGCAAGAGACCCAGTACTTC. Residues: CASSGIGIAQETQYF.

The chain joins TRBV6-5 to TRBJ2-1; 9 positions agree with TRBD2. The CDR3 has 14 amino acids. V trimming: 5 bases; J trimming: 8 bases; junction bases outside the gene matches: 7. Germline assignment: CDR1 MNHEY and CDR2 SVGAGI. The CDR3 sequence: CASSLASGAYEQFF. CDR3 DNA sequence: TGTGCCAGCAGTCTGGCTAGCGGGGCCTATGAGCAGTTCTTC.

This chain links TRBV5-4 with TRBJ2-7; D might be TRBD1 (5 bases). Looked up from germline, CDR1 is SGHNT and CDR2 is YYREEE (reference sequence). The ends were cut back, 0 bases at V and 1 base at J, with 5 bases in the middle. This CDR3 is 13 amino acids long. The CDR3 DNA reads TGTGCCAGCAGCTTGGACAGGTCCTACGAGCAGTACTTC. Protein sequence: CASSLDRSYEQYF.

This CDR3 reads CASSLLQGGEKLFF. DNA of the CDR3: TGTGCCAGCAGCTTGCTACAGGGTGGGGAAAAACTGTTTTTT. The genes are TRBV5-8 and TRBJ1-4, with D possibly TRBD1 on 6 matching bases. This CDR3 has 14 residues. Germline V gives CDR1 SGHTS, CDR2 YDEGEE. V lost 1 base and J lost 8, with 12 bases in between.

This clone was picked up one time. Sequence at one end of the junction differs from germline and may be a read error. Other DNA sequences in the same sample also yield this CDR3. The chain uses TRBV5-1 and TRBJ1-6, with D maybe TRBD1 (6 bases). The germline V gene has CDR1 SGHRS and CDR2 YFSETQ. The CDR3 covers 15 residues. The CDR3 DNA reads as TGCGCCAGCAGCCCCCGATGGACAGCTAATTCCCCCCTCCACTTT. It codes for CASSPRWTANSPLHF. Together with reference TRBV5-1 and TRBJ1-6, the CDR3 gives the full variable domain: KAGVTQTPRYLIKTRGQQVTLSCSPISGHRSVSWYQQTPGQGLQFLFEYFSETQRNKGNFPGRFSGRQFSNSRSEMNVSTLELGDSALYLCASSPRWTANSPLHFGNGTRLTVT.

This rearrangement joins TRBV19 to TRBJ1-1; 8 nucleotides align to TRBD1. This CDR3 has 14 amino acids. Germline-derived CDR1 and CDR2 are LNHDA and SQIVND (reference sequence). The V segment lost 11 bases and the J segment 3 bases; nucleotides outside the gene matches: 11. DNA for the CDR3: TGTGCCTCAACGACAGGGGAGCTATACACTGAAGCTTTCTTT. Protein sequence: CASTTGELYTEAFF.

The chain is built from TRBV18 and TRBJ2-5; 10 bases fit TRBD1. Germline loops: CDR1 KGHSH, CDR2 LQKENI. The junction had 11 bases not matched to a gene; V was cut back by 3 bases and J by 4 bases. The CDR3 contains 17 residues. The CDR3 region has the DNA TGTGCCAGCTCACCCCTAGCAGACAGGGGGCTGGGAGAGACCCAGTACTTC. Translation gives CASSPLADRGLGETQYF.

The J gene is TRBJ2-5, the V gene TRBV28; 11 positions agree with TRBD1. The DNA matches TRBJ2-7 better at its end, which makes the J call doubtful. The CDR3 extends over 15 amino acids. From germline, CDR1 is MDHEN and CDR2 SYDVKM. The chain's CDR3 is CASTLGGTGGYEQYF. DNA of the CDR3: TGTGCCAGCACCTTAGGGGGGACAGGGGGCTACGAGCAGTACTTC.

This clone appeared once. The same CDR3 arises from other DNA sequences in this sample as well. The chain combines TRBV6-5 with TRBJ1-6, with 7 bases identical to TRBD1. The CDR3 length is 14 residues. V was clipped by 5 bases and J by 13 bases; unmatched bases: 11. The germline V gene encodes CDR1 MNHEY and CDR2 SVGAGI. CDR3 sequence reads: CASSNRQGGSPLHF. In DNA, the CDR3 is TGTGCCAGCAGTAATAGACAGGGCGGATCCCCCCTCCACTTT.

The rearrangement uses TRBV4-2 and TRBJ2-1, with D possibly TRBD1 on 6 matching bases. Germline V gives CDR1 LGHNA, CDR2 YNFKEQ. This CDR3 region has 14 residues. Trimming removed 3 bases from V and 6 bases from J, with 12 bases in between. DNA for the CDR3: TGTGCCAGCAGCCAGAGGGGGATAATCAATGAGCAGTTCTTC. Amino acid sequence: CASSQRGIINEQFF.

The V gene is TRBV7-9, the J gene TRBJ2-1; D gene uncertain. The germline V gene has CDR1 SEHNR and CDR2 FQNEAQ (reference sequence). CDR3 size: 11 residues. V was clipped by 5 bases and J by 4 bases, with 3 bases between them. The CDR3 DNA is TGTGCCAGCAGCCCTTACAATGAGCAGTTCTTC. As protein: CASSPYNEQFF. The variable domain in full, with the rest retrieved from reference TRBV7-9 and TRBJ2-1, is DTGVSQNPRHKITKRGQNVTFRCDPISEHNRLYWYRQTLGQGPEFLTYFQNEAQLEKSRLLSDRFSAERPKGSFSTLEIQRTEQGDSAMYLCASSPYNEQFFGPGTRLTVL.

The CDR3 spells CASSQVGGQLDGYTF. In DNA, the CDR3 is TGCGCCAGCAGCCAAGTGGGGGGGCAGCTCGATGGCTACACCTTC. V usage is TRBV4-3 and J usage is TRBJ1-2, with D perhaps matching TRBD1 (6 bases). Germline V CDR1 and CDR2: LGHNA, YSLEER. V lost 1 base, J lost 6 bases, and 15 bases lay in between. The CDR3 runs to 15 residues.

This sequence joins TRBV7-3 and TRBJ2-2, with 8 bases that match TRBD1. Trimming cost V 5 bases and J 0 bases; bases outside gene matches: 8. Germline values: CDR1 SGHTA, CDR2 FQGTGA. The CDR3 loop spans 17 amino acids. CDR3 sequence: CASSLQGQASNTGELFF. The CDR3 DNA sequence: TGTGCCAGCAGCCTTCAGGGACAGGCCTCGAACACCGGGGAGCTGTTTTTT.

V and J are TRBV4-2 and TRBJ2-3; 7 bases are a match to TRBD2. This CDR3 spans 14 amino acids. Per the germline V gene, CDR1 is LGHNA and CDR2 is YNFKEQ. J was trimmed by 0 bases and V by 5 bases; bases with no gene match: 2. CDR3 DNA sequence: TGTGCCAGCAGCTACGGGGGGAGCACAGATACGCAGTATTTT. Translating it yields CASSYGGSTDTQYF.

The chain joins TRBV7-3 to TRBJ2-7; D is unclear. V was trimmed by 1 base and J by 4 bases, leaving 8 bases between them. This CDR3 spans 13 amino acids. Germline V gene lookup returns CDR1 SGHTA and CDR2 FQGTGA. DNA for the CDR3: TGTGCCAGCAGCTTAAGCACAGAGTACGAGCAGTACTTC. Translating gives CASSLSTEYEQYF.

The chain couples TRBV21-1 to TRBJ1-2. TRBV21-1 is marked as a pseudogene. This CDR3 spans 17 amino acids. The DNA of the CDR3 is TGTGCCAGCAGCAAAGATCTTCCCCCCTTCCTTAACTATGGCTACACCTTC. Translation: CASSKDLPPFLNYGYTF.

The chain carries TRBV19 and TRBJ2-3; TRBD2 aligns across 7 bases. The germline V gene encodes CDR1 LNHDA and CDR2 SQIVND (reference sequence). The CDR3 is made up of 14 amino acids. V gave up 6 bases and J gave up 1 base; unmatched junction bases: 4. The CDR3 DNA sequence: TGTGCCAGTAGGAGAACTAGCGGCACAGATACGCAGTATTTT. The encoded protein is CASRRTSGTDTQYF.

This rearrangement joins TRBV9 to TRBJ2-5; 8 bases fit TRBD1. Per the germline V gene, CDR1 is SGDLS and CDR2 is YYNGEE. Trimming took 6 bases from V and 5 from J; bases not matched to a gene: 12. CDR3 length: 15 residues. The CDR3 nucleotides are TGTGCCAGCAAGAGAGGACAGGGCCCCTTTGAGACCCAGTACTTC. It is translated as CASKRGQGPFETQYF.

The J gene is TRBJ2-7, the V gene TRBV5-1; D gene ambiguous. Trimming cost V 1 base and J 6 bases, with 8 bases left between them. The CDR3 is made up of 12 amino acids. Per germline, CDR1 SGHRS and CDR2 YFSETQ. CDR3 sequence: CASSLWQAEQYF. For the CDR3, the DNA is TGCGCCAGCAGCTTGTGGCAGGCCGAGCAGTACTTC.

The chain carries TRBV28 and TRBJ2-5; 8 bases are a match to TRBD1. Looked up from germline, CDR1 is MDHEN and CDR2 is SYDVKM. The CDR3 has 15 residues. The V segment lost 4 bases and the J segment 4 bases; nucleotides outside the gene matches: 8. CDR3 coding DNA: TGTGCCAGCAGTTCCCGGGGCGGGACAGGAGAGACCCAGTACTTC. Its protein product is CASSSRGGTGETQYF.

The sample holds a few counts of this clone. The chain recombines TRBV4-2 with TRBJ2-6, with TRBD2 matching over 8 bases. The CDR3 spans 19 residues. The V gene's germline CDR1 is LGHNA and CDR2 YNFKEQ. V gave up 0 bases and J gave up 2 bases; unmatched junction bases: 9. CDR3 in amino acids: CASSQERTGGSPGANVLTF. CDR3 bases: TGTGCCAGCAGCCAAGAAAGGACGGGGGGGTCCCCTGGGGCCAACGTCCTGACTTTC.

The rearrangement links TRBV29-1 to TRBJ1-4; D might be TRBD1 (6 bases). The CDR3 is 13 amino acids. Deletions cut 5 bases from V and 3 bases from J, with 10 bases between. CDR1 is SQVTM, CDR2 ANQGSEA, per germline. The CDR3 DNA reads TGCAGCGTTCTGGGGGCAGCTAATGAAAAACTGTTTTTT. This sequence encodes CSVLGAANEKLFF.

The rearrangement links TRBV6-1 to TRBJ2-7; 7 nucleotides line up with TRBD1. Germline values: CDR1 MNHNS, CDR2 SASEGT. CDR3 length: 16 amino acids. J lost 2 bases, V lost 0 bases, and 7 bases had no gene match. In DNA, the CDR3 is TGTGCCAGCAGTGAAGCGTGGGGACAGCGACCCTACGAGCAGTACTTC. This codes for CASSEAWGQRPYEQYF.

The CDR3 bases are TGTGCCAGCTCACCCTCCGGACAGACCTACGAGCAGTACTTC. Translated: CASSPSGQTYEQYF. The chain carries TRBV18 and TRBJ2-7; tentative D call: TRBD1 (6 bases). Germline assignment: CDR1 KGHSH and CDR2 LQKENI. CDR3 length equals 14 residues. Trimming removed 3 bases from V and 2 bases from J, with 11 bases in between.

CDR3 sequence (DNA): TGTGCCAGCCGGGGGACGGGACAGGGCTACTACGAGCAGTACTTC. Protein: CASRGTGQGYYEQYF. The gene calls are TRBV2 and TRBJ2-7; TRBD1 agrees at 9 bases. The junction had 11 bases not matched to a gene; V was cut back by 8 bases and J by 3 bases. CDR3 length: 15 residues. The germline CDR1 and CDR2 sequences are SNHLY and FYNNEI.

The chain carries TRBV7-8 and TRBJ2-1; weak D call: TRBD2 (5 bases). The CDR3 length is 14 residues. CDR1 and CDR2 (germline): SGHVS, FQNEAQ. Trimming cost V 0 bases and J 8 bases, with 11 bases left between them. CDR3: CASSLALWGDEQFF. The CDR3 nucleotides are TGTGCCAGCAGCTTAGCGCTTTGGGGAGATGAGCAGTTCTTC.

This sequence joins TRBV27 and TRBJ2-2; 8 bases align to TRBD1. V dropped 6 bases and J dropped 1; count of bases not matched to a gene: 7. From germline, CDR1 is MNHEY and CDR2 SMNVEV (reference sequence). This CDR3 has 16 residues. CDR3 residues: CASSQYGTGNTGELFF. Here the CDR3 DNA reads TGTGCCAGCAGCCAATATGGGACAGGGAACACCGGGGAGCTGTTTTTT.